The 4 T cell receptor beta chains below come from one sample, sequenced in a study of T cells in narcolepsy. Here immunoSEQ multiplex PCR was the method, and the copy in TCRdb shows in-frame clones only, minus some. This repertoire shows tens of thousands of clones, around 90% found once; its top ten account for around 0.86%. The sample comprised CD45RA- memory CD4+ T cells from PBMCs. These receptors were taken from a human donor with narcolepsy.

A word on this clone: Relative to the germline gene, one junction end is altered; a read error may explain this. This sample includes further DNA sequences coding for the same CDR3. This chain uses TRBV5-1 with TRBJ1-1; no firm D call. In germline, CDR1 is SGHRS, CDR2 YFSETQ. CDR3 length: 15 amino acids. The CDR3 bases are TGTGCCAGCAGCTGGGCGGTTTCCATGAACACTGAAGCTTTCTTT. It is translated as CASSWAVSMNTEAFF.

The CDR3 DNA reads as TGTGCCAGCAGCCGCACAACAGGGAGCACTGAAGCTTTCTTT. Translating gives CASSRTTGSTEAFF. The chain links TRBV7-9 to TRBJ1-1, with a possible D match to TRBD1 (6 bases). Germline CDR1 SEHNR, CDR2 FQNEAQ (reference sequence). V shed 5 bases and J shed 4 bases, with 14 bases lying between them. This CDR3 spans 14 amino acids.

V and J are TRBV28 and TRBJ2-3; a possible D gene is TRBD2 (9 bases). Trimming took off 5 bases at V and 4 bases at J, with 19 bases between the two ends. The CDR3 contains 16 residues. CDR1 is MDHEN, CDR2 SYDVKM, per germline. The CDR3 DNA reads TGTGCCAGCAGTCGCCCAGGGGGCGGGAGGGCAGATACGCAGTATTTT. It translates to CASSRPGGGRADTQYF.

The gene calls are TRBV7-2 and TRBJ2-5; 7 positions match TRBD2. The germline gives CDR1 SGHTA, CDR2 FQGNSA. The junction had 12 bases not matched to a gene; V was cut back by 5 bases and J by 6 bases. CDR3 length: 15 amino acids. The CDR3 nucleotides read TGTGCCAGCAGCCTGGGAGCGGGGACGGGACAGACCCAGTACTTC. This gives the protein CASSLGAGTGQTQYF.